Following are 6 T cell receptor beta chains from one sample sequenced in a study of T cells in Graves' hyperthyroidism and ophthalmopathy. The TCR beta CDR3 regions underwent amplification using RNA transcripts as the source. The primer set for the first-round RT-PCR of the TCR CDR3 was HTBI. MiXCR was run by TCRdb on the multiplex PCR reads, yielding one entry per CDR3 protein. The profile covers around 350,000 distinct CDR3 sequences, with roughly 13% appearing a single time and around 9.2% taken by the ten largest. Input material: blood. The source is a woman between 18 and 30 years old with Graves' hyperthyroidism.

This clonotype appeared many times. The V and J genes are TRBV5-6 and TRBJ2-1; D assignment may be TRBD1 or TRBD2 (5 bases each). The CDR3 has 15 residues. V was clipped by 0 bases and J by 3 bases, with 10 bases between them. The germline V gene encodes CDR1 SGHDT and CDR2 YYEEEE. The CDR3 region is CASSLEGSGYNEQFF. CDR3 in DNA: TGTGCCAGCAGCTTGGAGGGGAGCGGCTACAATGAGCAGTTCTTC.

This clonotype was picked up many times. V gene TRBV28 combines with J gene TRBJ2-7, with D unresolved. This CDR3 has 13 residues. Per the germline V gene, CDR1 is MDHEN and CDR2 is SYDVKM. The V and J ends lost 10 bases and 3 bases respectively, with 16 bases between them. This chain's CDR3 is CATFSPLLYEQYF. CDR3 bases: TGTGCCACCTTTAGTCCGTTACTCTACGAGCAGTACTTC.

This clonotype was found many times. The genes are TRBV13 and TRBJ2-5, with a weak D call TRBD2 (5 bases). Germline V gives CDR1 PRHDT, CDR2 FYEKMQ (reference sequence). The CDR3 totals 16 residues. Trimming took 0 bases from V and 3 from J, leaving 14 bases between them. CDR3 nucleotides: TGTGCCAGCAGCTTAGGAATAAGAGGGTCGGAAGAGACCCAGTACTTC. Its protein is CASSLGIRGSEETQYF.

CDR3 region: CASSSGQGTLWVEQYF. Written as DNA, the CDR3 is TGTGCCAGCAGTTCAGGACAGGGGACGCTATGGGTCGAGCAGTACTTC. The rearrangement uses TRBV27 and TRBJ2-7; 9 bases are a match to TRBD1. The CDR3 runs to 16 residues. Germline V gene sequence: CDR1 MNHEY, CDR2 SMNVEV (reference sequence). With V trimmed by 4 bases and J by 6 bases, 13 bases remained unmatched.

There are many counts of this clonotype. The chain joins TRBV12-3 or TRBV12-4 to TRBJ2-1; 13 nucleotides agree with TRBD2. CDR3 length: 18 amino acids. Germline trimming cut 4 bases from V and 9 bases from J; bases unmatched to any gene: 15. The CDR3 DNA sequence: TGTGCCAGCAGTTCCACGGGTAGAGGACTAGCGGGAGTACGTGAGCAGTTCTTC. It is translated as CASSSTGRGLAGVREQFF.

This clonotype was seen a few times. This sequence may be a read error, since a much larger clone differs from it by one base. The rearrangement joins TRBV18 to TRBJ2-3; 13 nucleotides line up with TRBD2. The CDR3 covers 16 residues. Germline V gene data show CDR1 as KGHSH and CDR2 as LQKENI. The CDR3 region is CASSPRTSGGTDTQCF. The CDR3 coding sequence is TGTGCCAGCTCACCAAGGACTAGCGGGGGCACAGATACGCAGTGTTTT.